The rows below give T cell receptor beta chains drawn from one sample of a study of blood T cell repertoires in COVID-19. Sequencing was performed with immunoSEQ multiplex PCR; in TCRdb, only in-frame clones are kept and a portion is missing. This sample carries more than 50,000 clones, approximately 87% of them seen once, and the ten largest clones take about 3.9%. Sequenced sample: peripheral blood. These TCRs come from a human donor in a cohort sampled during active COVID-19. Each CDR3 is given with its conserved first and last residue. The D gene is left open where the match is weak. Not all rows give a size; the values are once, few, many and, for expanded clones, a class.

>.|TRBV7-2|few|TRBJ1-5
TGTGCCAGCAGCCCAAGAGGGCATCAGCCCCAGCATTTT
CASSPRGHQPQHF
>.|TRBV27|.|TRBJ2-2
TGTGCCAGCAGGGAGAATGGGGAGCTGTTTTTT
CASRENGELFF
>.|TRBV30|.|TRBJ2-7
TGTGCCTGGAGTCGTACGGGAGTGAGCGACGAGCAGTACTTC
CAWSRTGVSDEQYF
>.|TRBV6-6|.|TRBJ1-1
TGTGCCAGCAGCCTAGGGGGGGTTACTGAAGCTTTCTTT
CASSLGGVTEAFF
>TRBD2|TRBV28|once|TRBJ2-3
TGTGCCAGCAGTTTCCCTGCGGGAGGGCCAAATACGCAGTATTTT
CASSFPAGGPNTQYF
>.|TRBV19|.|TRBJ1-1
TGTGCCAGTAGTATAGGGTCAGGGCCGGTTAGGTTGGACACTGAAGCTTTCTTT
CASSIGSGPVRLDTEAFF
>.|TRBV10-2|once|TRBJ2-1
TGCGCCAGCTCAGAGGGCCTCTCCTACAATGAGCAGTTCTTC
CASSEGLSYNEQFF
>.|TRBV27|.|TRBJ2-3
TGTGCCAGCAACACTCTTCGGTTCCGGGTTGGAGATACGCAGTATTTT
CASNTLRFRVGDTQYF
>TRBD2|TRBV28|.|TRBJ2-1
TGTGCCAGCAGTCCGGGTGGGAGGGTCGATGAGCAGTTCTTC
CASSPGGRVDEQFF
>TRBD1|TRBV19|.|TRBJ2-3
TGTGCCAGTAGTCCGGGACAGGCCACAGATACGCAGTATTTT
CASSPGQATDTQYF
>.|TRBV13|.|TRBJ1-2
TGTGCCAGCAGCACTCCTCTTGGGGGGACCTCTAACTATGGCTACACCTTC
CASSTPLGGTSNYGYTF
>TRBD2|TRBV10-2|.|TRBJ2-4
TGCGCCAGCAGTGAGTCACTAGCGGGAGGGCCGTTATCCAAAAACATTCAGTACTTC
CASSESLAGGPLSKNIQYF
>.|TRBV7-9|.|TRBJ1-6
TGTGCCAGCAGCTTAGGGGCGACCTCCTATAATTCACCCCTCCACTTT
CASSLGATSYNSPLHF
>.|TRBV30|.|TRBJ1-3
TGTGCCCACACGCCCTCTGGAAACACCATATATTTT
CAHTPSGNTIYF
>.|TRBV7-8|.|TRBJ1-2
TGTGCCAGCAGCCTCCTAGGAGCAGGGGGCTACACCTTC
CASSLLGAGGYTF
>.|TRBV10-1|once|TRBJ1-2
TGCGCCAGAGGGGACAAAGGGTATGGCTACACCTTC
CARGDKGYGYTF
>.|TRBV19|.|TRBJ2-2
TGTGCCAGTACGTGGGACTCAGGAGCCAACACCGGGGAGCTGTTTTTT
CASTWDSGANTGELFF
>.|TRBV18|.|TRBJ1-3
TGTGCCAGCTCTTCCGGGTCTGGAAACACCATATATTTT
CASSSGSGNTIYF
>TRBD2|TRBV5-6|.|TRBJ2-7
TGTGCCAGCAGCTTGGCGTCTAGCGGGACCGAGCAGTACTTC
CASSLASSGTEQYF
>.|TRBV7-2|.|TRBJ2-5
TGTGCCAGCAGCCCAGCCGGGACACTAGAGACCCAGTACTTC
CASSPAGTLETQYF
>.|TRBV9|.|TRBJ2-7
TGTGCCAGCAGCGCCCGGGACTCATACTACGAGCAGTACTTC
CASSARDSYYEQYF
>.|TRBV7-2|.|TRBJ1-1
TGTGCCAGCAGCTTTACGACACCGAACACTGAAGCTTTCTTT
CASSFTTPNTEAFF
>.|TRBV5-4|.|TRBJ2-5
TGTGCCAGCAGCGAATTACTCGCGGAAGAGACCCAGTACTTC
CASSELLAEETQYF
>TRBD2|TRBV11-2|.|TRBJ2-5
TGTGCCAGCAGCTTAGTAGCGGGGGGGCAAGAGACCCAGTACTTC
CASSLVAGGQETQYF
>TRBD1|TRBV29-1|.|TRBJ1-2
TGCAGCGTTGAAGGAAGGACAGGGAGGAGTATTGGCTACACCTTC
CSVEGRTGRSIGYTF
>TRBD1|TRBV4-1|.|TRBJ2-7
TGCGCCAGCAGCCCACGGACAGGCCGAGGGCTCGACGAGCAGTACTTC
CASSPRTGRGLDEQYF
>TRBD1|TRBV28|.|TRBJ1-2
TGTGCCAGCCACGAAGGCAGGGGGCTGGTTTACCGATATGGCTACACCTTC
CASHEGRGLVYRYGYTF
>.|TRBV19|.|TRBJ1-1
TGTGCCAGTAGTATAGCCTCGGCGACTTCCACTGAAGCTTTCTTT
CASSIASATSTEAFF
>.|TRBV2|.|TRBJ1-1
TGTGCCAGCAGTGTAAACGGGGGTAGGACTGAAGCTTTCTTT
CASSVNGGRTEAFF
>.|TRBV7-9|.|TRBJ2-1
TGTGCCAGCAGCGGCGGGGCGGGACTTACTTACAATGAGCAGTTCTTC
CASSGGAGLTYNEQFF
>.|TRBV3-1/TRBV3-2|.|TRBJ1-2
TGTGCCAGCAGCCAAGGCGGGGCATACTATGGCTACACCTTC
CASSQGGAYYGYTF
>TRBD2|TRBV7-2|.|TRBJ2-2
TGTGCCAGCAGCCCTCTAGCGGGGGGATACACCGGGGAGCTGTTTTTT
CASSPLAGGYTGELFF
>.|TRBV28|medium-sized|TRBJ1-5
TGTGCCAGCCAAAACAGGGGCAATCAGCCCCAGCATTTT
CASQNRGNQPQHF
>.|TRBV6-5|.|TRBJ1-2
TGTGCCAGCAGTTACCAGCGGGGATCGGGCTATGGCTACACCTTC
CASSYQRGSGYGYTF
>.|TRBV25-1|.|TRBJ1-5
TGTGCCAGCAGTGAACAGGGAAATCAGCCCCAGCATTTT
CASSEQGNQPQHF
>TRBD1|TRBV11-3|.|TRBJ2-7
TGTGCCAGCAGCTGGACAGGGGCCTACGAGCAGTACTTC
CASSWTGAYEQYF
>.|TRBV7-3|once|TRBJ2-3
TGTGCCAGCAGCTTACAGCGGGTAGATACGCAGTATTTT
CASSLQRVDTQYF
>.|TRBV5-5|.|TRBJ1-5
TGTGCCAGCAGCTTGGAGGCAGGGATGGATCAGCCCCAGCATTTT
CASSLEAGMDQPQHF
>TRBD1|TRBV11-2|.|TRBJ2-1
TGTGCCAGCACCCGGACAGGGCTCTACAATGAGCAGTTCTTC
CASTRTGLYNEQFF
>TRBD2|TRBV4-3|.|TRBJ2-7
TGCGCCAGCCCCCACCCGGGACTAGCGGACGAGCAGTACTTC
CASPHPGLADEQYF
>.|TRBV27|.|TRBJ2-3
TGTGCCAGCAGTTTATGGGGCCCCACAGATACGCAGTATTTT
CASSLWGPTDTQYF
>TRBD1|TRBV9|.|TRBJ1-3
TGTGCCAGCAGCGCAGGGGACAGCTCTGGAAACACCATATATTTT
CASSAGDSSGNTIYF
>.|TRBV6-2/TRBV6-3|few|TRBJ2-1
TGTGCCAGCAGTTACGTGGCAGGTGCCTACAATGAGCAGTTCTTC
CASSYVAGAYNEQFF
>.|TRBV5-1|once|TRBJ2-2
TGCGCCAGCACCTTGCTTAGATCTAGCCTGGAACCCGGGGAGCTGTTTTTT
CASTLLRSSLEPGELFF
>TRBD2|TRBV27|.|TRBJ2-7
TGTGCCAGCAGTTCAGGACTAGCGGGCCTAAATCCCTACGAGCAGTACTTC
CASSSGLAGLNPYEQYF
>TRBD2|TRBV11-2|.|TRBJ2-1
TGTGCCAGCAGCTTAGTATGGGCGGGGGACAATGAGCAGTTCTTC
CASSLVWAGDNEQFF
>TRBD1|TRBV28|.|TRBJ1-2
TGTGCCAGCAGTGAAACAGGGGGCGCCGCTTATGGCTACACCTTC
CASSETGGAAYGYTF
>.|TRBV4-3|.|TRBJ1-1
TGCGCCAGCAGCCAAGATCCGGCAGGGGTGTTCACTGAAGCTTTCTTT
CASSQDPAGVFTEAFF
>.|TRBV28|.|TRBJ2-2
TGTGCCAGCAGTTTTGAGGGCGGGACGAACACCGGGGAGCTGTTTTTT
CASSFEGGTNTGELFF
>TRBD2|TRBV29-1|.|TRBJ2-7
TGCAGCGTTGAAAGGGCTAGCGGGGGGACCGTTGGGGAGCAGTACTTC
CSVERASGGTVGEQYF
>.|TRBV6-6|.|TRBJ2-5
TGTGCCAGCAGTTATCTAGCGAGGGAGACCCAGTACTTC
CASSYLARETQYF
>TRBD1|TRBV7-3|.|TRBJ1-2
TGTGCCAGCAGCTTAACTTCAGGGGGGAACTATGGCTACACCTTC
CASSLTSGGNYGYTF
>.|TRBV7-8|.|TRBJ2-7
TGTGCCAGCAGCTCCTCCTCCAACAGTTACGAGCAGTACTTC
CASSSSSNSYEQYF
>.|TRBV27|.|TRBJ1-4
TGTGCCAGCAGTAAAACCAGGGTCCCAGCTAATGAAAAACTGTTTTTT
CASSKTRVPANEKLFF
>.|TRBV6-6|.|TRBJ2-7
TGTGCCAGCAGCTACCTAGGGGGGGGACTTTACGAGCAGTACTTC
CASSYLGGGLYEQYF